This record looks at one TCR beta chain sequence and its context. Its antigen is still unknown. The sample originates from a study of T cell responses to AZD1222 COVID-19 vaccine. Study-level points and caveats: Sampled repertoires all dated from after the peak T cell response. Spike-specific TCRs gained breadth and depth after people received two AZD1222 doses.

Libraries were prepared by immunoSEQ multiplex PCR; TCRdb keeps only in-frame clonotypes and omits some of them. The sample lists about 150,000 clones, 80% to 95% occurring once. The V gene lost 10 bases and the J gene lost 5 bases, with 8 bases spanning the gap. The germline V gene encodes CDR1 MDHEN and CDR2 SYDVKM. The CDR3 length is 10 residues. This receptor was identified in an adult who received the AZD1222 COVID-19 vaccine. The chain carries TRBV28 and TRBJ2-5, with unresolved D. The source was peripheral blood, collected 28 days after the second AZD1222 dose. The CDR3 DNA reads as TGTGCCACCGGTGCGGAGACCCAGTACTTC. Encoded protein: CATGAETQYF.